These 30 T cell receptor beta chains originate from one sample sequenced in a study of blood T cell repertoires in COVID-19. TCRdb's table, derived via immunoSEQ multiplex PCR, lists solely in-frame clones and lacks some. The sample has tens of thousands of clones, roughly nine tenths seen once. The source material was peripheral blood. These TCRs come from a man in his sixties with COVID-19, enrolled during active disease.

V and J are TRBV2 and TRBJ1-2, with 7 bases that match TRBD1. V lost 5 bases, J lost 2 bases, and 2 bases stayed unmatched. In germline, CDR1 is SNHLY, CDR2 FYNNEI. The CDR3 has 13 residues. Here the CDR3 reads CASSRQGNYGYTF. CDR3 DNA sequence: TGTGCCAGCAGTAGACAGGGCAACTATGGCTACACCTTC.

The genes are TRBV27 and TRBJ1-1; 9 nucleotides match TRBD1. CDR1 and CDR2 from the germline V gene are MNHEY and SMNVEV (reference sequence). CDR3 length: 14 residues. J lost 1 base, V lost 7 bases, and 4 bases had no gene match. CDR3 amino acids: CASNGQGSNTEAFF. Written as DNA, the CDR3 is TGTGCCAGCAACGGACAGGGGTCGAACACTGAAGCTTTCTTT.

This clone occurred a few times. The genes are TRBV30 and TRBJ1-2, with D perhaps TRBD1 (6 bases). This CDR3 comprises 12 residues. Germline V gene sequence: CDR1 GTSNPN, CDR2 SVGIG (reference sequence). Trimming removed 0 bases from V and 4 bases from J, with 6 bases in between. The CDR3 bases are TGTGCCTGGAGTGTACAGGGCTATGGCTACACCTTC. As protein: CAWSVQGYGYTF.

This chain connects TRBV28 to TRBJ1-5; the match to TRBD1 covers 7 bases. CDR3 length equals 16 residues. Germline CDR1 is MDHEN and CDR2 is SYDVKM. Trimming took 6 bases from V and 2 from J; bases not matched to a gene: 10. CDR3 amino acids: CASSPLQTGRNQPQHF. Here the CDR3 DNA reads TGTGCCAGCAGCCCACTGCAGACAGGGCGCAATCAGCCCCAGCATTTT.

V and J are TRBV27 and TRBJ1-5, with D uncertain. In germline, CDR1 is MNHEY, CDR2 SMNVEV (reference sequence). The CDR3 has 12 residues. V dropped 6 bases and J dropped 2 bases, with 5 bases sitting between them. The CDR3 region is CASREGNQPQHF. The CDR3 DNA reads as TGTGCCAGCAGGGAGGGCAATCAGCCCCAGCATTTT.

This sequence joins TRBV9 and TRBJ2-1, with 8 bases lining up with TRBD2. There are 15 residues in the CDR3. Germline loops: CDR1 SGDLS, CDR2 YYNGEE. V dropped 4 bases and J dropped 5; count of bases not matched to a gene: 8. CDR3: CASSRTSGTNNEQFF. The CDR3 region has the DNA TGTGCCAGCAGCCGTACTAGCGGAACGAACAATGAGCAGTTCTTC.

This clone was detected once. This rearrangement joins TRBV6-2 or TRBV6-3 to TRBJ2-7, with D unresolved. The germline gives CDR1 MNHEY, CDR2 SVGEGT. The CDR3 runs 12 residues. Trimming removed 5 bases from V and 2 bases from J, with 7 bases in between. CDR3 residues: CASSLLPYEQYF. The CDR3 DNA reads as TGTGCCAGCAGTCTCCTACCCTACGAGCAGTACTTC.

The V gene is TRBV5-8, the J gene TRBJ2-3; TRBD1 agrees at 8 bases. CDR3 size: 15 residues. Per germline, CDR1 SGHTS and CDR2 YDEGEE. V lost 2 bases and J lost 2; bases outside the gene matches: 4. The CDR3 DNA sequence: TGTGCCAGCAGCTTCGGACAGGGAGCCACAGATACGCAGTATTTT. This codes for CASSFGQGATDTQYF.

The CDR3 DNA reads TGTGCCAGCAGCCCTAATCAGCCCGCGGCTTGGGGCTACACCTTC. Its protein product is CASSPNQPAAWGYTF. This chain joins TRBV14 and TRBJ1-2; D gene uncertain. Germline-derived CDR1 and CDR2 are SGHDN and FVKESK. V was shortened by 4 bases and J by 8 bases, with 20 bases between the two germline ends. The CDR3 covers 15 residues.

This clone was counted a single time. The chain joins TRBV23-1 to TRBJ1-2, with D uncertain. TRBV23-1 is an ORF; its function is uncertain. This CDR3 has 14 amino acids. Trimming took 7 bases from V and 1 from J, leaving 13 bases between them. CDR3 DNA sequence: TGCGCCAGCAAATACGGAGGGAGTAACTATGGCTACACCTTC. Translated, it gives CASKYGGSNYGYTF.

V usage is TRBV2 and J usage is TRBJ2-1, with 9 nucleotides matching TRBD2. CDR1 and CDR2 from the germline V gene are SNHLY and FYNNEI. The V gene end was trimmed by 7 bases and the J gene end by 9 bases; junction bases not matched to a gene: 10. This CDR3 spans 14 amino acids. The CDR3 bases are TGTGCCAGCAATGAGGGACTAGCTAGGGTTGAGCAGTTCTTC. Its protein is CASNEGLARVEQFF.

V is TRBV7-8 and J is TRBJ2-2, with 8 bases aligning to TRBD2. Trimming cost V 0 bases and J 6 bases; bases outside gene matches: 6. CDR3 length equals 16 residues. The germline gives CDR1 SGHVS, CDR2 FQNEAQ. The CDR3 DNA follows: TGTGCCAGCAGCTTAGCTTCCGGGAGGGCCGCCGGGGAGCTGTTTTTT. As protein: CASSLASGRAAGELFF.

This clone came up a few times. V and J are TRBV19 and TRBJ1-1; 7 positions agree with TRBD1. CDR1 LNHDA and CDR2 SQIVND come from the germline V gene (reference sequence). V shed 9 bases, J shed 10 bases, and the junction held 11 bases outside the gene matches. The CDR3 has 12 amino acids. Here the CDR3 DNA reads TGTGCCAGCAGAGGGGGCCCGACGGGAGCTTTCTTT. It encodes CASRGGPTGAFF.

The rearrangement uses TRBV7-6 and TRBJ1-6, with D unresolved. From germline, CDR1 is SGHVS and CDR2 FNYEAQ. V lost 1 base and J lost 9, with 13 bases in between. The CDR3 sequence is 15 residues long. The CDR3, as DNA: TGTGCCAGCAGCTTAGGGGAGATAAACTCTTCACCCCTCCACTTT. This encodes CASSLGEINSSPLHF. Using reference TRBV7-6 and TRBJ1-6 for the parts outside the CDR3, the full variable domain is GAGVSQSPRYKVTKRGQDVALRCDPISGHVSLYWYRQALGQGPEFLTYFNYEAQQDKSGLPNDRFSAERPEGSISTLTIQRTEQRDSAMYRCASSLGEINSSPLHFGNGTRLTVT.

This rearrangement joins TRBV2 to TRBJ2-3, with TRBD2 identical over 10 bases. The CDR3 runs to 15 residues. J lost 3 bases, V lost 6 bases, and 6 bases had no gene match. CDR1 and CDR2 from the germline V gene are SNHLY and FYNNEI. The CDR3 nucleotides are TGTGCCAGCAGATCTAGCGGGAGTCTGACAGATACGCAGTATTTT. This gives the protein CASRSSGSLTDTQYF.

This rearrangement joins TRBV19 to TRBJ2-1; 13 bases are shared with TRBD2. Germline trimming cut 4 bases from V and 12 bases from J; bases unmatched to any gene: 9. The germline gives CDR1 LNHDA, CDR2 SQIVND (reference sequence). The CDR3 length is 15 residues. CDR3 DNA sequence: TGTGCCAGTAGTACCCCCGGGACTAGCGGGGCCGCGCAGTTCTTC. Amino acids: CASSTPGTSGAAQFF.

This clone appeared once. The V gene is TRBV11-2, the J gene TRBJ2-7; a weak D match, TRBD2 (6 bases). This CDR3 has 15 amino acids. V was shortened by 4 bases and J by 6 bases, with 19 bases between the two germline ends. In germline, CDR1 is SGHAT, CDR2 FQNNGV. The CDR3 DNA follows: TGTGCCAGCAGCTCCCCGGGCGGGGATCTGGGCGAGCAGTACTTC. This codes for CASSSPGGDLGEQYF.

The genes are TRBV30 and TRBJ1-1, with D possibly TRBD1 on 5 matching bases. From germline, CDR1 is GTSNPN and CDR2 SVGIG (reference sequence). V shed 4 bases and J shed 0 bases, with 9 bases lying between them. The CDR3 loop spans 13 amino acids. The DNA for the CDR3 is TGTGCCTGGAAAGGACATATGAACACTGAAGCTTTCTTT. As protein: CAWKGHMNTEAFF.

This clone was observed a handful of times. This chain uses TRBV11-3 with TRBJ2-2, with a weak D call TRBD1 (6 bases). This CDR3 contains 15 residues. The V end was cut by 5 bases, the J end by 2 bases, with 12 bases between. Germline values: CDR1 SGHNT, CDR2 YENEEA. In DNA form, the CDR3 reads TGTGCCAGCAGCCAAGACAGGCTTAACACCGGGGAGCTGTTTTTT. This gives the protein CASSQDRLNTGELFF.

The chain combines TRBV19 with TRBJ2-6; D is possibly TRBD2 (6 bases). V was clipped by 5 bases and J by 4 bases, with 12 bases between them. Germline V gene lookup returns CDR1 LNHDA and CDR2 SQIVND (reference sequence). The CDR3 extends over 15 amino acids. As DNA, the CDR3 is TGTGCCAGTAGTCCTGGGGGGTCCGGGGCCAACGTCCTGACTTTC. Protein product: CASSPGGSGANVLTF. The full variable domain, in which reference TRBV19 and TRBJ2-6 provide the parts outside the CDR3, is DGGITQSPKYLFRKEGQNVTLSCEQNLNHDAMYWYRQDPGQGLRLIYYSQIVNDFQKGDIAEGYSVSREKKESFPLTVTSAQKNPTAFYLCASSPGGSGANVLTFGAGSRLTVL.

The chain has TRBV5-4 and TRBJ2-5; 10 positions agree with TRBD1. Germline lookup yields CDR1 SGHNT and CDR2 YYREEE (reference sequence). V lost 4 bases and J lost 5; bases outside the gene matches: 14. This CDR3 spans 17 amino acids. CDR3 sequence: CASSGWGRDRGGETQYF. The DNA of the CDR3 is TGTGCCAGCAGCGGGTGGGGCCGGGACAGGGGAGGTGAGACCCAGTACTTC.

The J gene is TRBJ2-7, the V gene TRBV6-6, with 9 bases that match TRBD1. V trimming: 5 bases; J trimming: 2 bases; junction bases outside the gene matches: 7. CDR1 and CDR2 from the germline V gene are MNHNY and SVGAGI (reference sequence). The CDR3 is made up of 15 amino acids. CDR3 nucleotides: TGTGCCAGCAGTCCCGACGGGACAGGGACCTACGAGCAGTACTTC. Its translation is CASSPDGTGTYEQYF.

The V and J genes are TRBV14 and TRBJ1-2; no definite D call. Germline V gene data show CDR1 as SGHDN and CDR2 as FVKESK. The germline V and J ends were trimmed by 1 base and 4 bases, with 16 bases remaining between them. This CDR3 comprises 16 residues. The CDR3 DNA reads TGTGCCAGCAGCCAAGTTGGTCGAGAACTATTCTATGGCTACACCTTC. It is translated as CASSQVGRELFYGYTF.

The V call is TRBV15, the J call TRBJ1-5; the D is unclear. From germline, CDR1 is LNHNV and CDR2 YYDKDF (reference sequence). This CDR3 is built from 14 residues. The V and J ends lost 0 bases and 5 bases respectively, with 8 bases between them. The CDR3 DNA sequence: TGTGCCACCAGCAGAGATCTATCCGATCAGCCCCAGCATTTT. Translation gives CATSRDLSDQPQHF.

The genes are TRBV9 and TRBJ2-7, with D tentatively TRBD1 (5 bases). Germline CDR1 is SGDLS and CDR2 is YYNGEE. Trimming shortened V by 3 bases and J by 0 bases, and 7 bases separated the two germline ends. There are 13 residues in the CDR3. This CDR3 is CASSADTSYEQYF. As DNA, the CDR3 is TGTGCCAGCAGCGCGGACACCTCCTACGAGCAGTACTTC.

The chain links TRBV9 to TRBJ1-1; a possible D gene is TRBD1 (5 bases). Germline loops: CDR1 SGDLS, CDR2 YYNGEE. Trimming shortened V by 7 bases and J by 7 bases, and 14 bases separated the two germline ends. The CDR3 totals 12 residues. The CDR3 region has the DNA TGTGCCAGCCAAACGGAGGGGTATGAAGCTTTCTTT. This sequence encodes CASQTEGYEAFF. The full variable domain, in which reference TRBV9 and TRBJ1-1 provide the parts outside the CDR3, is DSGVTQTPKHLITATGQRVTLRCSPRSGDLSVYWYQQSLDQGLQFLIQYYNGEERAKGNILERFSAQQFPDLHSELNLSSLELGDSALYFCASQTEGYEAFFGQGTRLTVV.

The chain is built from TRBV2 and TRBJ1-6; 8 bases fit TRBD1. Germline values: CDR1 SNHLY, CDR2 FYNNEI. This CDR3 has 15 amino acids. The J segment lost 5 bases and the V segment lost 5 bases, leaving 5 bases of the junction unmatched. CDR3 loop: CASSSGGFNNSPLHF. The CDR3, as DNA: TGTGCCAGCAGTTCAGGGGGCTTCAATAATTCACCCCTCCACTTT. The variable domain in full, with the rest retrieved from reference TRBV2 and TRBJ1-6, is EPEVTQTPSHQVTQMGQEVILRCVPISNHLYFYWYRQILGQKVEFLVSFYNNEISEKSEIFDDQFSVERPDGSNFTLKIRSTKLEDSAMYFCASSSGGFNNSPLHFGNGTRLTVT.

This sequence joins TRBV9 and TRBJ1-1; D possibly corresponds to TRBD1 (5 bases). Looked up from germline, CDR1 is SGDLS and CDR2 is YYNGEE. The CDR3 runs 15 residues. Deletions cut 4 bases from V and 1 base from J, with 14 bases between. CDR3 protein: CASSSLGGSNTEAFF. The CDR3 DNA reads TGTGCCAGCAGCTCTCTCGGGGGGTCGAACACTGAAGCTTTCTTT. The complete variable domain, with remaining parts taken from reference TRBV9 and TRBJ1-1, reads DSGVTQTPKHLITATGQRVTLRCSPRSGDLSVYWYQQSLDQGLQFLIQYYNGEERAKGNILERFSAQQFPDLHSELNLSSLELGDSALYFCASSSLGGSNTEAFFGQGTRLTVV.

This clone has a single count. This chain uses TRBV11-3 with TRBJ2-7; TRBD1 aligns across 7 bases. CDR1 and CDR2 (germline): SGHNT, YENEEA. The CDR3 is made up of 14 amino acids. V was pared by 4 bases and J by 8 bases, with 11 bases of the junction left unmatched. In nucleotides, the CDR3 is TGTGCCAGCAGCTCAGTGGCGACACAGGGGCAGCAGTACTTC. This encodes CASSSVATQGQQYF.

The chain links TRBV28 to TRBJ2-7; possible D gene TRBD2, 6 bases. The germline CDR1 and CDR2 sequences are MDHEN and SYDVKM. V lost 6 bases and J 3 bases, leaving 21 bases between the germline ends. The CDR3 is made up of 16 amino acids. The CDR3 sequence is CASRTLLAYPYYEQYF. The DNA for the CDR3 is TGTGCCAGCAGAACCTTACTAGCATACCCCTACTACGAGCAGTACTTC.